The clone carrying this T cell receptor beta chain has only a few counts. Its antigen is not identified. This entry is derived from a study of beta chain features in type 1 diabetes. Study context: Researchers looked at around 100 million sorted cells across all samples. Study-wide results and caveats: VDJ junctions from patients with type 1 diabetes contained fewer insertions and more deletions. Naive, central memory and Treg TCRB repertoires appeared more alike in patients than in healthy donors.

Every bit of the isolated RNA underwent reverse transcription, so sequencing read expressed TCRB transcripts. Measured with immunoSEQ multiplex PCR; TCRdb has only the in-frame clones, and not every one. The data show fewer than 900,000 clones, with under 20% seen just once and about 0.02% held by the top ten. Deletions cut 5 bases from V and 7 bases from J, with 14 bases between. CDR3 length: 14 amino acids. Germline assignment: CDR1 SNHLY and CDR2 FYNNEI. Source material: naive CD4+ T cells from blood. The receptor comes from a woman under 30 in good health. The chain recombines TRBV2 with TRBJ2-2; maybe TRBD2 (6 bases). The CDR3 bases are TGTGCCAGCAGTTCGGGCGGGGCGATCGGGGAGCTGTTTTTT. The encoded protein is CASSSGGAIGELFF.